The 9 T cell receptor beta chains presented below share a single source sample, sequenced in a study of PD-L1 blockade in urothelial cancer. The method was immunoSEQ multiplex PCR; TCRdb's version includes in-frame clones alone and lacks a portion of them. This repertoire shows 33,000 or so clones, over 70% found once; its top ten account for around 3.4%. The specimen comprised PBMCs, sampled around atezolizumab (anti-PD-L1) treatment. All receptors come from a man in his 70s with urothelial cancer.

CDR3 residues: CASSGTLGPNQPQHF. The CDR3 nucleotides are TGTGCCAGCAGCGGCACTCTGGGGCCAAATCAGCCCCAGCATTTT. This sequence joins TRBV7-9 and TRBJ1-5, with D perhaps matching TRBD1 (5 bases). Germline V gene data show CDR1 as SEHNR and CDR2 as FQNEAQ (reference sequence). The CDR3 totals 15 residues. V lost 5 bases, J lost 4 bases, and 15 bases lay in between.

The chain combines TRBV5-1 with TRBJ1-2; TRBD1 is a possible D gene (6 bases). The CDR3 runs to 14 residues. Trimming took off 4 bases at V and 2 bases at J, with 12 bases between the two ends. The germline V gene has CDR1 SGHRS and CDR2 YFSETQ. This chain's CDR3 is CASSPGQLNYGYTF. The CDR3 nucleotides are TGCGCCAGCAGCCCGGGACAACTCAACTATGGCTACACCTTC.

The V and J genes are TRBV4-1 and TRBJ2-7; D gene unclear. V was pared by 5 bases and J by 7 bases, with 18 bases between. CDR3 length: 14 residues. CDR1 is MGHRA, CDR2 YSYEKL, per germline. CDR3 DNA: TGCGCCAGCAGCTCCCCTCTGCTACCCCGAGAGCAGTACTTC. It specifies CASSSPLLPREQYF.

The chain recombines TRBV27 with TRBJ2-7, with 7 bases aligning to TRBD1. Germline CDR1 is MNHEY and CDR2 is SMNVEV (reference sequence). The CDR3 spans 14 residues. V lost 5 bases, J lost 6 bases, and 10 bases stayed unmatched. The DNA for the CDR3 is TGTGCCAGCAGTCGCACCGGGACAGAATCCGAGCAGTACTTC. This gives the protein CASSRTGTESEQYF.

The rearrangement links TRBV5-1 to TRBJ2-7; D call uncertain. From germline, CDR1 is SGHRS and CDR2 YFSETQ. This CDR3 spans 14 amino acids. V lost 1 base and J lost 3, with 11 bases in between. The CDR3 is CASSLIARVYEQYF. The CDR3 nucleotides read TGCGCCAGCAGCTTGATTGCCCGAGTCTACGAGCAGTACTTC.

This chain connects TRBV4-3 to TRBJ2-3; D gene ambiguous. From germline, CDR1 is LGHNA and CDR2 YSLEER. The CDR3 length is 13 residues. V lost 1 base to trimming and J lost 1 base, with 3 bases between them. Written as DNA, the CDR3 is TGCGCCAGCAGCCAAGCGGGCACAGATACGCAGTATTTT. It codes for CASSQAGTDTQYF.

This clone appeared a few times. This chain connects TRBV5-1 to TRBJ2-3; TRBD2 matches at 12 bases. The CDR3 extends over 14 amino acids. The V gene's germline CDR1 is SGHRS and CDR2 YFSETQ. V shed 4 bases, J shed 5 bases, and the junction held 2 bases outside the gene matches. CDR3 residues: CASSQGLAGDTQYF. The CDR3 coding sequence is TGCGCCAGCAGCCAGGGACTAGCGGGAGATACGCAGTATTTT. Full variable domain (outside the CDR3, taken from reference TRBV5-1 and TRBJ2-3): KAGVTQTPRYLIKTRGQQVTLSCSPISGHRSVSWYQQTPGQGLQFLFEYFSETQRNKGNFPGRFSGRQFSNSRSEMNVSTLELGDSALYLCASSQGLAGDTQYFGPGTRLTVL.

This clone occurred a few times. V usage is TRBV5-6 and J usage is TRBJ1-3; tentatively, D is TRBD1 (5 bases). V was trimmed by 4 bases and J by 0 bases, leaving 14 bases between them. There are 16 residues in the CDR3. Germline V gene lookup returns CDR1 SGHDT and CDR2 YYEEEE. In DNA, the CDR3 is TGTGCCAGCAGCCTCGTGGGGGGGAGCTCTGGAAACACCATATATTTT. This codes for CASSLVGGSSGNTIYF. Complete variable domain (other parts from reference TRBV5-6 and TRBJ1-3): DAGVTQSPTHLIKTRGQQVTLRCSPKSGHDTVSWYQQALGQGPQFIFQYYEEEERQRGNFPDRFSGHQFPNYSSELNVNALLLGDSALYLCASSLVGGSSGNTIYFGEGSWLTVV.

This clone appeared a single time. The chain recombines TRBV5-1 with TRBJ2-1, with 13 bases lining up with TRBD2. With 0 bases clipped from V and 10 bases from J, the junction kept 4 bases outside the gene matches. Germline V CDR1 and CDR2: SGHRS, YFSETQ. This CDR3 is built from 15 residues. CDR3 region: CASSLATSGGAEQFF. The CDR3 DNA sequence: TGCGCCAGCAGCTTGGCTACTAGCGGGGGGGCAGAGCAGTTCTTC.